These 19 T cell receptor beta chains originate from one sample sequenced in a study of shared clonotypes between healthy human individuals. Only in-frame clones appear in the TCRdb table, and some are missing; sequencing was by immunoSEQ multiplex PCR. The table has roughly 680,000 clones, 72% seen once. The sequencing input was memory CD4+ T cells sorted from blood. Noted subset: CD45RA-negative fraction. The source of these receptors is a woman aged 25-40 years in good health.

This rearrangement joins TRBV5-6 to TRBJ1-2; D may be TRBD1 (5 bases). This CDR3 has 14 amino acids. V was trimmed by 4 bases and J by 2 bases, leaving 12 bases between them. CDR1 is SGHDT, CDR2 YYEEEE, per germline. For the CDR3, the DNA is TGTGCCAGCAGCCCTGGGGCGGGAAACTATGGCTACACCTTC. This encodes CASSPGAGNYGYTF.

This chain connects TRBV5-4 to TRBJ2-7; 9 bases agree with TRBD1. V was pared by 4 bases and J by 0 bases, with 5 bases of the junction left unmatched. In germline, CDR1 is SGHNT, CDR2 YYREEE (reference sequence). This CDR3 comprises 15 residues. DNA for the CDR3: TGTGCCAGCAGCCCCGGACAGGGGAGCTCCTACGAGCAGTACTTC. Its protein product is CASSPGQGSSYEQYF. Full variable domain (missing parts from reference TRBV5-4 and TRBJ2-7): ETGVTQSPTHLIKTRGQQVTLRCSSQSGHNTVSWYQQALGQGPQFIFQYYREEENGRGNFPPRFSGLQFPNYSSELNVNALELDDSALYLCASSPGQGSSYEQYFGPGTRLTVT.

CDR3 amino acids: CASSSSPAINEKLFF. The CDR3 DNA follows: TGCGCCAGCAGCTCATCCCCAGCGATAAATGAAAAACTGTTTTTT. The chain employs TRBV5-1 and TRBJ1-4; D uncertain. CDR1 and CDR2 (germline): SGHRS, YFSETQ. The V end was cut by 3 bases, the J end by 5 bases, with 14 bases between. CDR3 length: 15 residues.

A single count supports this clone. The chain combines TRBV13 with TRBJ2-1; possible D gene TRBD1, 6 bases. The germline gives CDR1 PRHDT, CDR2 FYEKMQ (reference sequence). Trimming stripped 6 bases from V and 6 bases from J, with 12 bases between. This CDR3 is 13 amino acids long. The CDR3 sequence: CASSGRGINEQFF. The CDR3, as DNA: TGTGCCAGCAGTGGTAGGGGGATCAATGAGCAGTTCTTC.

This clone was seen ten or more times. The chain recombines TRBV6-4 with TRBJ2-1; tentatively, D is TRBD1 (6 bases). CDR3 size: 13 residues. V shed 8 bases and J shed 4 bases, with 12 bases lying between them. CDR1 and CDR2 from the germline V gene are MRHNA and SNTAGT. CDR3 nucleotides: TGTGCCAGCGCGACAGGCGAGTACAATGAGCAGTTCTTC. Residues: CASATGEYNEQFF.

The sample holds a few counts of this clone. The rearrangement uses TRBV28 and TRBJ1-3; D is unclear. Trimming left V 5 bases short and J 0 bases short, with 11 bases between. The CDR3 has 15 residues. From germline, CDR1 is MDHEN and CDR2 SYDVKM. The CDR3 DNA reads as TGTGCCAGCAGTCCTTACGGAATCTCTGGAAACACCATATATTTT. It yields the protein CASSPYGISGNTIYF.

The genes are TRBV4-1 and TRBJ2-5; TRBD2 aligns across 15 bases. CDR1 is MGHRA, CDR2 YSYEKL, per germline. CDR3 size: 16 residues. Unmatched junction bases numbered 6, after V lost 4 bases and J lost 6 bases. In DNA, the CDR3 is TGCGCCAGCAGCCCGGGACTAGCGGGAGGATTGCAGACCCAGTACTTC. It encodes CASSPGLAGGLQTQYF.

V gene TRBV11-3 combines with J gene TRBJ2-2; 9 nucleotides match TRBD2. Germline CDR1 SGHNT, CDR2 YENEEA. The CDR3 sequence is 15 residues long. V dropped 4 bases and J dropped 6; count of bases not matched to a gene: 6. In nucleotides, the CDR3 is TGTGCCAGCAGCTCGGGACTAGCCCTACCCGGGGAGCTGTTTTTT. This sequence encodes CASSSGLALPGELFF.

CDR3 residues: CASSENRASGTYEQYF. For the CDR3, the DNA is TGTGCCAGCAGTGAAAACCGGGCTAGCGGGACATACGAGCAGTACTTC. The chain joins TRBV25-1 to TRBJ2-7, with 9 bases lining up with TRBD2. In germline, CDR1 is MGHDK, CDR2 SYGVNS. The CDR3 sequence is 16 residues long. J gave up 4 bases and V 2 bases, and 9 bases lay outside the gene matches.

V gene TRBV6-5 combines with J gene TRBJ2-1; D perhaps matches TRBD2 (5 bases). The CDR3 has 15 residues. CDR1 and CDR2 (germline): MNHEY, SVGAGI. V lost 6 bases to trimming and J lost 0 bases, with 12 bases between them. In DNA form, the CDR3 reads TGTGCCAGCAGATCAGTAGCGAGCTCCTACAATGAGCAGTTCTTC. It specifies CASRSVASSYNEQFF.

V gene TRBV6-1 combines with J gene TRBJ1-5, with D possibly matching TRBD1 (5 bases). Trimming took 9 bases from V and 0 from J, leaving 15 bases between them. Germline V gene sequence: CDR1 MNHNS, CDR2 SASEGT. The CDR3 spans 15 residues. This CDR3 is CASGPQTDSNQPQHF. For the CDR3, the DNA is TGTGCCAGTGGGCCACAGACAGATAGCAATCAGCCCCAGCATTTT.

This chain's CDR3 is CATSRRTGKNTEAFF. The DNA for the CDR3 is TGTGCCACCAGCAGGAGGACAGGAAAGAACACTGAAGCTTTCTTT. This chain links TRBV15 with TRBJ1-1, with TRBD1 identical over 7 bases. The CDR3 spans 15 residues. V lost 3 bases and J lost 1; bases outside the gene matches: 5. Germline V CDR1 and CDR2: LNHNV, YYDKDF (reference sequence).

The CDR3 protein is CASSARDASRGYTF. In nucleotides, the CDR3 is TGTGCCAGCAGCGCAAGGGACGCGTCGAGAGGCTACACCTTC. The gene calls are TRBV6-1 and TRBJ1-2; D is perhaps TRBD1 (5 bases). V was clipped by 6 bases and J by 8 bases, with 19 bases between them. The CDR3 covers 14 residues. The germline CDR1 and CDR2 sequences are MNHNS and SASEGT.

This clone was counted a single time. V gene TRBV28 combines with J gene TRBJ1-3; a possible D gene is TRBD1 (6 bases). Germline V gives CDR1 MDHEN, CDR2 SYDVKM. The V end was cut by 6 bases, the J end by 4 bases, with 13 bases between. The CDR3 length is 14 residues. CDR3 in amino acids: CASRTGTYGNTIYF. In DNA, the CDR3 is TGTGCCAGCAGAACAGGGACTTACGGAAACACCATATATTTT.

The genes are TRBV5-6 and TRBJ2-6, with D unresolved. V was cut by 5 bases and J by 5 bases, with 17 bases left in between. The CDR3 consists of 16 residues. Looked up from germline, CDR1 is SGHDT and CDR2 is YYEEEE. The CDR3 protein is CASRHLTQSRANVLTF. The CDR3 DNA sequence: TGTGCCAGCAGACATCTCACACAAAGTCGGGCCAACGTCCTGACTTTC. Complete variable domain (other parts from reference TRBV5-6 and TRBJ2-6): DAGVTQSPTHLIKTRGQQVTLRCSPKSGHDTVSWYQQALGQGPQFIFQYYEEEERQRGNFPDRFSGHQFPNYSSELNVNALLLGDSALYLCASRHLTQSRANVLTFGAGSRLTVL.

This clone was picked up many times. The chain has TRBV18 and TRBJ2-5, with 10 bases fitting TRBD1. Germline assignment: CDR1 KGHSH and CDR2 LQKENI. The CDR3 spans 16 residues. Losses at the gene ends were 4 bases for V and 0 bases for J; bases not matched to a gene: 5. The CDR3 reads CASSLGTGAYQETQYF. DNA for the CDR3: TGTGCCAGCTCACTAGGGACAGGGGCGTACCAAGAGACCCAGTACTTC.

The V and J genes are TRBV19 and TRBJ2-4, with TRBD1 matching 11 bases. Trimming took 3 bases from V and 2 from J; bases not matched to a gene: 9. Per germline, CDR1 LNHDA and CDR2 SQIVND (reference sequence). The CDR3 consists of 18 residues. CDR3 bases: TGTGCCAGTAGTATCGGTTCCGGGACAGGGGGATCCAAAAACATTCAGTACTTC. Protein: CASSIGSGTGGSKNIQYF.

The rearrangement uses TRBV6-4 and TRBJ1-2, with D perhaps TRBD1 (5 bases). Germline V lookup: CDR1 MRHNA, CDR2 SNTAGT. V was trimmed by 9 bases and J by 0 bases, leaving 26 bases between them. The CDR3 runs 18 residues. CDR3 bases: TGTGCCAGATACACGACAGCTCCTATGAGATGCACTAACTATGGCTACACCTTC. The encoded protein is CARYTTAPMRCTNYGYTF.

In the case of this clone: The same CDR3 is also encoded by other DNA sequences in this sample. V is TRBV11-2 and J is TRBJ2-7; 7 bases are a match to TRBD1. Germline V gene lookup returns CDR1 SGHAT and CDR2 FQNNGV. J lost 2 bases, V lost 1 base, and 2 bases had no gene match. The CDR3 length is 14 residues. The CDR3 region has the DNA TGTGCCAGCAGCTTAGGACAGGGCCCCTACGAGCAGTACTTC. Protein product: CASSLGQGPYEQYF.